This T cell receptor (beta chain) was profiled in a study of OX40 agonist ivuxolimab in advanced cancers. Overall study: An agonistic anti-OX40 (CD134) antibody, ivuxolimab, was used to treat the patients. Allowance was made for prior anti-PD-1, anti-PD-L1 or anti-CTLA-4 therapy, and 40% had some.

Repertoires were generated with immunoSEQ multiplex PCR, while TCRdb's copy carries only in-frame clones and drops some. Found here are approximately 80,000 clones, 75% to 95% of them singletons; the top ten hold 8.4%. To note about this clone: Its antigen is not identified. Germline and junction disagree at one end, which may indicate a read error.

Study results and limitations: Both blood CD4+ and CD8+ T cells showed clonal growth by week 6 at 0.1 to 3.0 mg/kg. On average, a greater number of expanded clones characterised CD8+ T cells relative to CD4+.

Germline values: CDR1 MDHEN, CDR2 SYDVKM. This CDR3 spans 14 amino acids. The TCR comes from an adult with an advanced solid tumor such as melanoma, head and neck, liver or kidney cancer. Sequenced here: CD4+ or CD8+ T cells sorted from blood, sampled in a trial of the OX40 agonist ivuxolimab. This sequence joins TRBV28 and TRBJ2-3; 13 nucleotides line up with TRBD2. The CDR3 is CAGRLAGGGDTQYF. CDR3 coding DNA: TGTGCCGGCAGACTAGCGGGGGGAGGAGATACGCAGTATTTT.